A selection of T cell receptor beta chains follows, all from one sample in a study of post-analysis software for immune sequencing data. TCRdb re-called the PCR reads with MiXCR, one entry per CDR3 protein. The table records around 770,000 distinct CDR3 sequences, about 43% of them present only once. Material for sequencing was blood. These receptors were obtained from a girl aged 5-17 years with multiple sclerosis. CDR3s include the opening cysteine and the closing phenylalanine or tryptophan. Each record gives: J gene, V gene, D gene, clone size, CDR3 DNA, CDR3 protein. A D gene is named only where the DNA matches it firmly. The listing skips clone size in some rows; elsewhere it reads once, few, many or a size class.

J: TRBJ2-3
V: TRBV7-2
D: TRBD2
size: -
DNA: TGTGCCAGCAGCCCTACTTTGGGACTAGTGGGACCTTTCACAGATACGCAGTATTTT
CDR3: CASSPTLGLVGPFTDTQYF

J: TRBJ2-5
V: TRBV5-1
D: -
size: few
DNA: TGCGCCAGCAGCTTGGATGTCCCCATGAGGTCAGAGACCCAGTACTTC
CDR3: CASSLDVPMRSETQYF

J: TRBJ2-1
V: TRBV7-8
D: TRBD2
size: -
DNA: TGTGCCAGCAGCCATACTAGCGGACTCTCCTACAATGAGCAGTTCTTC
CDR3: CASSHTSGLSYNEQFF

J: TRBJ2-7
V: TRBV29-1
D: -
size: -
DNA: TGCAGCGTTGCTCGGGTAGCGTTAGGGAGTAGCTACGAGCAGTACTTC
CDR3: CSVARVALGSSYEQYF

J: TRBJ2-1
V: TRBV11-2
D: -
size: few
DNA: TGTGCCAGCAGCTTAGAACCCGGGGACCTGTACTACAATGAGCAGTTCTTC
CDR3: CASSLEPGDLYYNEQFF

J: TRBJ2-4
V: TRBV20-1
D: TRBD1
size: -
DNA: TGCAGTGCTTGGAAGGGGGGGACAGGGGTGATTAACATTCAGTACTTC
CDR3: CSAWKGGTGVINIQYF

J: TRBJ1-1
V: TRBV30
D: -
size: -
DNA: TGTGCCTGGAGTGGAAGGGGGACTGAAGCTTTCTTT
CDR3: CAWSGRGTEAFF

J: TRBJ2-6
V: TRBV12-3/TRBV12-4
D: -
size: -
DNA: TGTGCCAGCAGCCTCGATCGGGCCCTAGGTGGGGCCAACGTCCTGACTTTC
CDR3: CASSLDRALGGANVLTF

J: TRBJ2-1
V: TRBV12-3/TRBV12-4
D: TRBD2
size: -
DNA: TGTGCCAGCAGTTTAGCCGGGACTAGCTATTTTCAGTTCTTC
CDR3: CASSLAGTSYFQFF

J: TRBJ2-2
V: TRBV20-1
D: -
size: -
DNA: TGCAGTGCTAGGGCTACAGGGCCCGTAACCGGGGAGCTGTTTTTT
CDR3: CSARATGPVTGELFF

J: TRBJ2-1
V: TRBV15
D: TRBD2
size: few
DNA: TGTGCCACCTCTAAGCCCGGACTAGCTGTAAATGAGCAGTTCTTC
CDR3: CATSKPGLAVNEQFF

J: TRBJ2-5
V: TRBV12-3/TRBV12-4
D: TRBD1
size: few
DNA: TGTGCCAGCAGTTCATCACAGGGGTGGGAGACCCAGTACTTC
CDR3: CASSSSQGWETQYF

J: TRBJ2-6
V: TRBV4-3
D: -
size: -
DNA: TGCGCCAGCAGCCAAGACGCAGCCTCTGGGGCCAACGTCCTGACTTTC
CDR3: CASSQDAASGANVLTF

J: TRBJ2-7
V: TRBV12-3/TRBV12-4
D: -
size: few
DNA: TGTGCCAGCAGCCCTGACTATCTTTACGAGCAGTACTTC
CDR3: CASSPDYLYEQYF

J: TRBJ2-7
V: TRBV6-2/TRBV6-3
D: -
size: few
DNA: TGTGCCAGCAGCCAGGCAGGGGTCTACGAGCAGTACTTC
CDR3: CASSQAGVYEQYF

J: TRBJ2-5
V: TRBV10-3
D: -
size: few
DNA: TGTGCCATCAGTGAGTGGGGTTCGAGAGAGACCCAGTACTTC
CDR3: CAISEWGSRETQYF

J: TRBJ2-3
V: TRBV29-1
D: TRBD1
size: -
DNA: TGCAGCGTACACCTAGGGGACAGGGGGCAAGATACGCAGTATTTT
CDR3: CSVHLGDRGQDTQYF

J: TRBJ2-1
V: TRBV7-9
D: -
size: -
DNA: TGTGCCAGCAGCTCAAAAGAGGATGAGCAGTTCTTC
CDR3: CASSSKEDEQFF

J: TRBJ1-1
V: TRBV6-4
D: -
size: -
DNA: TGTGCCAGCAGACCGGGACGGGAGAACACTGAAGCTTTCTTT
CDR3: CASRPGRENTEAFF

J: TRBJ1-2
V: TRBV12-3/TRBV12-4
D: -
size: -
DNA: TGTGCCAGCAGCCACCGCGACTATGGCTACACCTTC
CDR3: CASSHRDYGYTF

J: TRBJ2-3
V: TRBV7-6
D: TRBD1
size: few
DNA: TGTGCCAGCAGCCGCCCACTTGGGACAGGGGGCCGTACAGATACGCAGTATTTT
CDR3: CASSRPLGTGGRTDTQYF

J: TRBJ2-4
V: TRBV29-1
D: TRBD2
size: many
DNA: TGCAGCGTTGGGTTCCAGCGGGAGGGAGGCATTCAGTACTTC
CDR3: CSVGFQREGGIQYF

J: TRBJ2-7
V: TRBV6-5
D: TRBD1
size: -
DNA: TGTGCCAGCAGATCCGAGGACAGGGCCTACGAGCAGTACTTC
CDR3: CASRSEDRAYEQYF

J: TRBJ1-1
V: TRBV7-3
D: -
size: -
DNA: TGTGCCAGCAGCTTAACAGGGAGTGCCACTGAAGCTTTCTTT
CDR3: CASSLTGSATEAFF

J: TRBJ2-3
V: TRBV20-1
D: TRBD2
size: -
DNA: TGCAGTGCTAGGCGAGCGGGAGGGGCGGATACGCAGTATTTT
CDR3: CSARRAGGADTQYF

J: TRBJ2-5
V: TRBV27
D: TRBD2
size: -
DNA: TGTGCCAGCAGTTTAGGGGGGGGGACTAGCGAGTACTTC
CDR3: CASSLGGGTSEYF

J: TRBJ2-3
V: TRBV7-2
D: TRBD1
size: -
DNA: TGTGCCAGCAGCTTCCGGGACAGGGTCGCATCTAGCACAGATACGCAGTATTTT
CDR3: CASSFRDRVASSTDTQYF

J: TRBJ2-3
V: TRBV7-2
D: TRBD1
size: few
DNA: TGTGCCAGCACCAGGGACAGGGGGGACACAGATACGCAGTATTTT
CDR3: CASTRDRGDTDTQYF

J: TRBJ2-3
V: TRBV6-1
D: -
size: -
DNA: TGTGCCAGCAGGCCCCGAACAGCGGATTCTAGCACAGATACGCAGTATTTT
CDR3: CASRPRTADSSTDTQYF

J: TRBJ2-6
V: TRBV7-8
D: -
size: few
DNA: TGTGCCATTTCGGACGGATCGAGCTCTGGGGCCAACGTCCTGACTTTC
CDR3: CAISDGSSSGANVLTF

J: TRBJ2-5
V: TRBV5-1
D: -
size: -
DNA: TGCGCCAGCAGCTTGGTGAGCGCACTCGGCCAAGAGACCCAGTACTTC
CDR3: CASSLVSALGQETQYF

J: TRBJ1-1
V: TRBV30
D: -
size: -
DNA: TGTGCCTGGAGTCCCGGGAACCCTGAAGCTTTCTTT
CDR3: CAWSPGNPEAFF

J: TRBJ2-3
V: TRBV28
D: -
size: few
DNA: TGTGCCAGCAGTTACGAGGGCACAGATACGCAGTATTTT
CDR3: CASSYEGTDTQYF

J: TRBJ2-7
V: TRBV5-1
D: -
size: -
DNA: TGCGCCAGCAGCTTGGACGGCGGGGCGAAATTCTACGAGCAGTACTTC
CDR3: CASSLDGGAKFYEQYF

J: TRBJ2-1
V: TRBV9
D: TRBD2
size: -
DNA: TGTGCCAGCAGCGTGGTAGCGGGAGGTTCCTACAATGAGCAGTTCTTC
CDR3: CASSVVAGGSYNEQFF

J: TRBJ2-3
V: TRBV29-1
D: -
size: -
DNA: TGCAGCGTTGCTCGTTCGCGACAGACCACAGATACGCAGTATTTT
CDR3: CSVARSRQTTDTQYF

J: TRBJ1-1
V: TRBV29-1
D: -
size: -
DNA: TGCAGCGTTCGAGACAACCCAGTGGCCAACACTGAAGCTTTCTTT
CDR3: CSVRDNPVANTEAFF

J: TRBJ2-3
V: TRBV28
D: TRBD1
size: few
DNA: TGTGCCAGCAGTTCTCGGGACAGGGAGTTGACAGATACGCAGTATTTT
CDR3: CASSSRDRELTDTQYF

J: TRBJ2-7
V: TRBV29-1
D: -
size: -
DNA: TGCAGCGTTGAAGGGTCTACTACCTACGAGCAGTACTTC
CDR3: CSVEGSTTYEQYF

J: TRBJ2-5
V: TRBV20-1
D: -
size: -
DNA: TGCAGTGCTAGAGATTTCCAGGGGGAGACCCAGTACTTC
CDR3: CSARDFQGETQYF

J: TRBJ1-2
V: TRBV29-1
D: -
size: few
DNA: TGCAGCGTAAGCGACAGAAACTATGGCTACACCTTC
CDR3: CSVSDRNYGYTF

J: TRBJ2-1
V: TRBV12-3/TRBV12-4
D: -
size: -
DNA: TGTGCCAGCAGTTTCGTAGTCGATGAGCAGTTCTTC
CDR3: CASSFVVDEQFF

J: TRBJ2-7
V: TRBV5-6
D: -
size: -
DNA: TGTGCCAGCAGCTTGGAGACCCATGTACGGCCGAACTTCCCTTCCTACGAGCAGTACTTC
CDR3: CASSLETHVRPNFPSYEQYF

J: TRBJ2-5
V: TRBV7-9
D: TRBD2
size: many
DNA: TGTGCCAGCAGCCTACTAGCGGAAGAGACCCAGTACTTC
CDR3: CASSLLAEETQYF